A selection of T cell receptor beta chains follows, all from one sample in a study of cytomegalovirus exposure and HLA in healthy donors. Using immunoSEQ multiplex PCR, the repertoire was profiled, and TCRdb retains in-frame clones only, with some absent. The sample consists of about 180,000 clones, roughly four fifths of them appearing once. The sample taken for sequencing was PBMCs. These TCRs come from a female donor in good health and CMV-seronegative. CDR3s include the opening cysteine and the closing phenylalanine or tryptophan. D genes are given only for firm matches. Clone size is stated in some rows and not others, as once, few, many or a class when expanded.

>NA|TRBJ1-2|TRBV18|NA
TGTGCCAGCTCACGAGAAACAGGATACTATGGCTACACCTTC
CASSRETGYYGYTF
>NA|TRBJ2-2|TRBV28|TRBD1
TGTGCCAGCGGCATACAGGGGTTTACCGGGGAGCTGTTTTTT
CASGIQGFTGELFF
>NA|TRBJ2-1|TRBV7-9|TRBD2
TGTGCCAGCAGCTTAGCCGGGACTAGAGGGAATGAGCAGTTCTTC
CASSLAGTRGNEQFF
>NA|TRBJ2-7|TRBV28|TRBD2
TGTGCCAGCAGTTTAGGGGTAGCGGGAGAAGGGGAGCAGTACTTC
CASSLGVAGEGEQYF
>NA|TRBJ2-3|TRBV29-1|TRBD2
TGCAGCGTTATAAGCGGGAGTCTGCAGTATTTT
CSVISGSLQYF
>NA|TRBJ1-6|TRBV21-1|NA
TGTGCCAGCAGCCCAAGGACAGATTCACCCCTCCACTTT
CASSPRTDSPLHF
>once|TRBJ2-5|TRBV12-5|TRBD1
TGTGCTAGTGCCCCCCAAAGGACAGGGATTCAAGAGACCCAGTACTTC
CASAPQRTGIQETQYF
>NA|TRBJ2-7|TRBV18|TRBD1
TGTGCCAGCTCAGCCGCCGCCCCAGGGGGCCCCCCCTACGAGCAGTACTTC
CASSAAAPGGPPYEQYF
>NA|TRBJ1-3|TRBV4-1|NA
TGCGCCAGCAGCCAACTGACAGCCTCTGGAAACACCATATATTTT
CASSQLTASGNTIYF
>NA|TRBJ1-5|TRBV6-4|TRBD1
TGTGCCAGCAGTGACTCTACAGGGGGTGCGAGCAATCAGCCCCAGCATTTT
CASSDSTGGASNQPQHF
>few|TRBJ2-7|TRBV6-1|TRBD2
TGTGCCAGCACCATGACTAGCGGGATATCCTACGAGCAGTACTTC
CASTMTSGISYEQYF
>once|TRBJ2-7|TRBV7-2|NA
TGTGCCAGCTCCCAAAGGGGTGGGGGCCCCTACGAGCAGTACTTC
CASSQRGGGPYEQYF
>NA|TRBJ2-2|TRBV10-3|TRBD2
TGTGCCATCAGTGAGTCTACGACTAGCGGGAGGGCCGGGGAGCTGTTTTTT
CAISESTTSGRAGELFF
>NA|TRBJ1-6|TRBV29-1|NA
TGCAGCGTTGAAGTCGGAGCCAATTCACCCCTCCACTTT
CSVEVGANSPLHF
>NA|TRBJ2-7|TRBV2|NA
TGTGCCAGCACCTCCGGGGGGCTAGCGAACTCCTACGAGCAGTACTTC
CASTSGGLANSYEQYF
>NA|TRBJ1-4|TRBV9|NA
TGTGCCAGCAGCGTAGGAGGGCAGCGGAATGAAAAACTGTTTTTT
CASSVGGQRNEKLFF
>NA|TRBJ1-6|TRBV6-1|NA
TGTGCCAGCAGGTCGACAGGACGCAATTCACCCCTCCACTTT
CASRSTGRNSPLHF
>NA|TRBJ1-4|TRBV7-9|TRBD1
TGTGCCAGCAGCGCGGGACAGGGATATGAAAAACTGTTTTTT
CASSAGQGYEKLFF
>NA|TRBJ1-1|TRBV6-1|NA
TGTGCCAGCACCCCGTGGGCCCCTGGGAACACTGAAGCTTTCTTT
CASTPWAPGNTEAFF
>NA|TRBJ1-6|TRBV7-2|NA
TGTGCCAGCAGCCCGACCGAACAGGGCTGGCATTCACCCCTCCACTTT
CASSPTEQGWHSPLHF
>NA|TRBJ1-4|TRBV7-8|NA
TGTGCCAGCAGCTTGTCCCGCGGGACGCTAAATGAAAAACTGTTTTTT
CASSLSRGTLNEKLFF
>NA|TRBJ2-7|TRBV4-1|TRBD2
TGCGCCAGCAGCCCCTCGGGACTAGTAGACTACGAGCAGTACTTC
CASSPSGLVDYEQYF
>NA|TRBJ2-3|TRBV7-2|TRBD2
TGTGCCAGCAGTCTTAGCGGGAGGGGTGGTACAGATACGCAGTATTTT
CASSLSGRGGTDTQYF
>NA|TRBJ2-2|TRBV5-6|NA
TGTGCCAGCAGCTTGGGGGGAGGCACCGGGGAGCTGTTTTTT
CASSLGGGTGELFF
>NA|TRBJ2-7|TRBV7-9|NA
TGTGCCAGCAGCTTTTCCGGGAGATCCTACGAGCAGTACTTC
CASSFSGRSYEQYF
>NA|TRBJ1-5|TRBV30|TRBD1
TGTGCCTGGAGGGGGACAGGCCGCAATCAGCCCCAGCATTTT
CAWRGTGRNQPQHF
>NA|TRBJ1-1|TRBV29-1|NA
TGCAGCGCTCGACCCCGGAGCAACACTGAAGCTTTCTTT
CSARPRSNTEAFF
>NA|TRBJ2-1|TRBV10-1|NA
TGCGCCAGCAGGGAGGGGGCTAGCGGAGGTGAGTTCTTC
CASREGASGGEFF
>once|TRBJ1-4|TRBV19|NA
TGTGCCAGTAGTCCGCCGTACAGGACTAATGAAAAACTGTTTTTT
CASSPPYRTNEKLFF
>NA|TRBJ1-4|TRBV30|NA
TGTGCCTGGAGTGACCAGGCAACTAATGAAAAACTGTTTTTT
CAWSDQATNEKLFF
>NA|TRBJ1-2|TRBV19|TRBD1
TGTGCCACCGTGGACAGGGGAAGTGGCTACACCTTC
CATVDRGSGYTF
>NA|TRBJ2-2|TRBV4-3|TRBD2
TGCGCCAGCAGCCACGGGGGGGCCGGGGAGCTGTTTTTT
CASSHGGAGELFF
>NA|TRBJ1-6|TRBV6-5|NA
TGTGCCAGCAGGATCGACACCCTAGCGAAGAGCGCCCTCCACTTT
CASRIDTLAKSALHF
>NA|TRBJ2-3|TRBV5-1|NA
TGCGCCAGCAACCTTATTAGCAGACTAAGCACAGATACGCAGTATTTT
CASNLISRLSTDTQYF
>NA|TRBJ2-7|TRBV7-2|NA
TGTGCCAGCAGCTTAGCGCGGGGATGGAGTTCTTACGAGCAGTACTTC
CASSLARGWSSYEQYF
>NA|TRBJ1-3|TRBV5-1|TRBD1
TGCGCCAGCAGCTTAGGTCAGGGGGACTCTGGAAACACCATATATTTT
CASSLGQGDSGNTIYF
>NA|TRBJ1-2|TRBV7-6|NA
TGTGCCAGCAGCCCTGACAGCAACTATGGCTACACCTTC
CASSPDSNYGYTF
>NA|TRBJ2-5|TRBV4-1|NA
TGCGCCAGCAGCCAAGGGTTAGGGAGCCAAGAGACCCAGTACTTC
CASSQGLGSQETQYF
>NA|TRBJ1-5|TRBV19|NA
TGTGCCAGTAGTCCTAGGGGCGGACGAAGGGCAATCAATCAGCCCCAGCATTTT
CASSPRGGRRAINQPQHF
>NA|TRBJ2-7|TRBV18|TRBD2
TGTGCCAGCTCACCAAGGACTAGCGGGAGAAGGTACGAGCAGTACTTC
CASSPRTSGRRYEQYF
>NA|TRBJ1-2|TRBV27|NA
TGTGCCAGCAGTCTATACAGGGAGCTAACCTATGGCTACACCTTC
CASSLYRELTYGYTF
>NA|TRBJ2-7|TRBV5-1|NA
TGCGCCAGCAGCTTGGATCGCAGACTATACGAGCAGTACTTC
CASSLDRRLYEQYF
>NA|TRBJ2-4|TRBV9|NA
TGTGCCAGCAGCGGCGGACAGACTCTCCAAAACATTCAGTACTTC
CASSGGQTLQNIQYF
>NA|TRBJ2-3|TRBV5-1|NA
TGCGCCAGCAGCTTGGTCCCAAGCACAGATACGCAGTATTTT
CASSLVPSTDTQYF
>NA|TRBJ2-3|TRBV7-6|NA
TGTGCCAGCAGCTTAGCAACTCTTCGAGTTGCAGGTACGCAGTATTTT
CASSLATLRVAGTQYF
>NA|TRBJ2-5|TRBV5-8|TRBD2
TGTGCCAGCAGTCCACACCGGGGGGTTGGAGAGACCCAGTACTTC
CASSPHRGVGETQYF
>NA|TRBJ1-5|TRBV6-5|TRBD1
TGTGCCAGCAGTTCCATCAGACAGGGCGGCAATCAGCCCCAGCATTTT
CASSSIRQGGNQPQHF
>NA|TRBJ1-6|TRBV7-2|NA
TGTGCCAGCAGCCCACGAGGTGCCGACCTCCACTTT
CASSPRGADLHF
>NA|TRBJ1-2|TRBV19|NA
TGTGCCAGTACCTGGGACAACCTTAACTATGGCTACACCTTC
CASTWDNLNYGYTF
>NA|TRBJ2-4|TRBV7-2|NA
TGTGCCAGCAGCTTCACAGGGATAGGGGTAGGAAACATTCAGTACTTC
CASSFTGIGVGNIQYF
>NA|TRBJ1-5|TRBV4-1|NA
TGCGCCAGCAGCCAAGATACGAGCCTTGGGGGGAGCAATCAGCCCCAGCATTTT
CASSQDTSLGGSNQPQHF
>once|TRBJ1-3|TRBV6-1|NA
TGTGCCAGCAGTGAGGCACCAGGAAACACCATATATTTT
CASSEAPGNTIYF
>once|TRBJ2-2|TRBV14|TRBD1
TGTGCCAGCAGCCGACAGGGGGCCGGGGTCACCGGGGAGCTGTTTTTT
CASSRQGAGVTGELFF
>NA|TRBJ1-1|TRBV7-9|NA
TGTGCCAGCAGCCCCTTCGTCGAAGCTTTCTTT
CASSPFVEAFF
>NA|TRBJ1-4|TRBV6-5|TRBD1
TGTGCCAGCAGTCCGACAGGGGTGGTTGAAAAACTGTTTTTT
CASSPTGVVEKLFF
>NA|TRBJ2-5|TRBV10-3|TRBD2
TGTGCCACCCAACTAGCGGGTGTTCAGGAGCAGTACTTC
CATQLAGVQEQYF
>NA|TRBJ1-2|TRBV5-6|TRBD1
TGTGCCAGCAGCTTGGCCTTGGGACAGGGGAACTATGGCTACACCTTC
CASSLALGQGNYGYTF
>NA|TRBJ2-7|TRBV7-7|NA
TGTGCTAGCAGCTTATTTAGAGGGGACACAGAGCAGTACTTC
CASSLFRGDTEQYF
>NA|TRBJ2-2|TRBV5-1|NA
TGCGCCAGCAGCCTCGGACAGAGAGCTTTTACCGGGGAGCTGTTTTTT
CASSLGQRAFTGELFF